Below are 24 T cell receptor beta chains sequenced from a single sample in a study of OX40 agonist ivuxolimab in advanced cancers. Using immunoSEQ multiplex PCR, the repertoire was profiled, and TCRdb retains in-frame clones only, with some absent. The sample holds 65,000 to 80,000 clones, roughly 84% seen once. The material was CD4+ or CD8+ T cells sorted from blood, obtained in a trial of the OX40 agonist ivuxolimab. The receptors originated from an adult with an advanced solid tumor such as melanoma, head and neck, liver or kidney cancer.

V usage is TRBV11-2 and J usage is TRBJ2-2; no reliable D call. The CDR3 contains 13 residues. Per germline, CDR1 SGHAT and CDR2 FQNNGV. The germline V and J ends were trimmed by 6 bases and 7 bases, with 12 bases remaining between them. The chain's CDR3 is CASSQTEGGELFF. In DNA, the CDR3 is TGTGCCAGCAGTCAAACGGAAGGCGGGGAGCTGTTTTTT.

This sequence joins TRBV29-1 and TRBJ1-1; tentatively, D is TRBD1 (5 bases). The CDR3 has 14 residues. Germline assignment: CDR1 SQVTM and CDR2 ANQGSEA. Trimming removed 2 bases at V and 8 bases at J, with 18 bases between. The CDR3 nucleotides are TGCAGCGTTGAACGACTAAGGGGATTGGGAGAAGCTTTCTTT. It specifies CSVERLRGLGEAFF.

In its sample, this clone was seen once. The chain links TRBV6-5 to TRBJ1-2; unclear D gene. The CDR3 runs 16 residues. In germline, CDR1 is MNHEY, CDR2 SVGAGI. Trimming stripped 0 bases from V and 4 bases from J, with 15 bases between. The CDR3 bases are TGTGCCAGCAGTTACTCGAGTCTTGCGGCAGGCTATGGCTACACCTTC. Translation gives CASSYSSLAAGYGYTF.

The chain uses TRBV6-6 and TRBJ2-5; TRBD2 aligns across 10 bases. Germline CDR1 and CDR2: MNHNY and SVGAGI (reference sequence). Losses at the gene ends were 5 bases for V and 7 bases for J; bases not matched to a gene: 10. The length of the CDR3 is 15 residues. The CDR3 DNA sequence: TGTGCCAGCAGTCAGAGCGGGGGGGCCGTGGGGACCCAGTACTTC. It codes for CASSQSGGAVGTQYF.

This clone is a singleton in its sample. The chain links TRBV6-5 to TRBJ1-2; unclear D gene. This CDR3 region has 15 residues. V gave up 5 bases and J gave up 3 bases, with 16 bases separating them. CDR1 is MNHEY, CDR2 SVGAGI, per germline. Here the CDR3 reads CASSPTDTSHYGYTF. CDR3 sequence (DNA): TGTGCCAGCAGTCCTACTGACACCTCCCACTATGGCTACACCTTC.

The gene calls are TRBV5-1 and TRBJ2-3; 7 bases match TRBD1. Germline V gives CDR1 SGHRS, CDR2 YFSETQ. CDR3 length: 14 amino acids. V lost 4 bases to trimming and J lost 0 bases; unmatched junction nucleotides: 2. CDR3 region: CASSEGQSTDTQYF. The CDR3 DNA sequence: TGCGCCAGCAGCGAGGGACAGAGCACAGATACGCAGTATTTT.

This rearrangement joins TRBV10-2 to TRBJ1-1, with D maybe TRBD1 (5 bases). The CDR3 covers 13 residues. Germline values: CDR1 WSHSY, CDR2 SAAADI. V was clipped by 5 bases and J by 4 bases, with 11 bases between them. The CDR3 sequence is CASSRTQGTEAFF. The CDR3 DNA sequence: TGCGCCAGCAGTAGGACGCAGGGCACTGAAGCTTTCTTT.

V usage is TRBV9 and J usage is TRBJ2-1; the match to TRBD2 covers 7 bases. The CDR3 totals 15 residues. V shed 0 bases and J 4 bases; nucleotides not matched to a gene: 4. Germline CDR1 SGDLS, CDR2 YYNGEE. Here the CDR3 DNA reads TGTGCCAGCAGCGTAGTTGCGGGGGTATACAATGAGCAGTTCTTC. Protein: CASSVVAGVYNEQFF.

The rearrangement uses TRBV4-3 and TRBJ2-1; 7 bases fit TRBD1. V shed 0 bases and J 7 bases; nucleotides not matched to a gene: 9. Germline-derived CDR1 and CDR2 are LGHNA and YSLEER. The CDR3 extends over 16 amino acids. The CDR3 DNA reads TGCGCCAGCAGCCAAGATTTATTAAGGGGGCGGAATGAGCAGTTCTTC. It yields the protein CASSQDLLRGRNEQFF.

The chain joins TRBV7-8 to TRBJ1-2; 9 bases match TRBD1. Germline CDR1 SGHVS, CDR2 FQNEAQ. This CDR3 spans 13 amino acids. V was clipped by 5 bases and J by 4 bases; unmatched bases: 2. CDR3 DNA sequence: TGTGCCAGCAGCCGGGACAGGGCCTATGGCTACACCTTC. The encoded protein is CASSRDRAYGYTF.

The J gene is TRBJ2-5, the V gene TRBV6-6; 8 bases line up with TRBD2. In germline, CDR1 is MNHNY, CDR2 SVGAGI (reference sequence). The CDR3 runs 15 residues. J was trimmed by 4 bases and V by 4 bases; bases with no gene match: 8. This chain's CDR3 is CASSSGLAGPETQYF. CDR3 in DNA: TGTGCCAGCAGTTCGGGATTAGCGGGGCCAGAGACCCAGTACTTC.

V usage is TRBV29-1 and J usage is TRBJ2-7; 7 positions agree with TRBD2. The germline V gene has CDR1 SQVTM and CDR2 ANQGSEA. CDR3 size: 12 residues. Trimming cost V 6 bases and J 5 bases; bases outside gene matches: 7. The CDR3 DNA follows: TGCAGCGTCTACATGGGGGGGAACGAGCAGTACTTC. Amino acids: CSVYMGGNEQYF.

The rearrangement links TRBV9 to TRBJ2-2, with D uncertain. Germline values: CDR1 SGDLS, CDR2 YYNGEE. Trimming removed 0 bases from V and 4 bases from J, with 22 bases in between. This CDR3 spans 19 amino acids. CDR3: CASSVGGTLTTRITGELFF. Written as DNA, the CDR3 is TGTGCCAGCAGCGTAGGTGGCACACTTACCACAAGGATCACCGGGGAGCTGTTTTTT.

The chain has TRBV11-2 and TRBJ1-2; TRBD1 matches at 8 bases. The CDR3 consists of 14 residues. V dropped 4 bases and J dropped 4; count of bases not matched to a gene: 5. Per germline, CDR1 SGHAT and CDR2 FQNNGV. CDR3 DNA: TGTGCCAGCAGCTCACAGGGGGGGAGCTATGGCTACACCTTC. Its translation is CASSSQGGSYGYTF.

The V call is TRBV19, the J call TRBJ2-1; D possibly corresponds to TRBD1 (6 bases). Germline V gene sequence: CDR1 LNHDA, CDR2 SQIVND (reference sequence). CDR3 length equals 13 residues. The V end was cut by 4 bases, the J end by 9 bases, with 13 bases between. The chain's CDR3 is CASSTTRGFEQFF. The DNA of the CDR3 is TGTGCCAGTAGTACAACCAGGGGATTTGAGCAGTTCTTC.

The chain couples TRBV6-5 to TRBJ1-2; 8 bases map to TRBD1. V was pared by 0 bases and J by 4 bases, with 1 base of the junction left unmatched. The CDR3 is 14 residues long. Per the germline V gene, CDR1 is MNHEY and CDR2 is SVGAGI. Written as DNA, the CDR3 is TGTGCCAGCAGTTACTCTGACAGGGGCTATGGCTACACCTTC. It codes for CASSYSDRGYGYTF.

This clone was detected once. For the CDR3, the DNA is TGTGCCAGCACTCGGGGGTCTAGCACAGATACGCAGTATTTT. Translating it yields CASTRGSSTDTQYF. The rearrangement joins TRBV7-2 to TRBJ2-3; possibly TRBD2 for D (6 bases). In germline, CDR1 is SGHTA, CDR2 FQGNSA. The CDR3 covers 14 residues. Trimming cost V 7 bases and J 0 bases, with 11 bases left between them.

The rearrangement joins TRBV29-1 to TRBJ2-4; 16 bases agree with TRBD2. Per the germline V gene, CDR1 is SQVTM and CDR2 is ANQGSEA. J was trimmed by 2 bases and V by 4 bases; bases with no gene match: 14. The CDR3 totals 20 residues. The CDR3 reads CSVAEPPGTSGGGSKNIQYF. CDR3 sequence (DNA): TGCAGCGTTGCAGAGCCCCCCGGGACTAGCGGGGGGGGGTCCAAAAACATTCAGTACTTC.

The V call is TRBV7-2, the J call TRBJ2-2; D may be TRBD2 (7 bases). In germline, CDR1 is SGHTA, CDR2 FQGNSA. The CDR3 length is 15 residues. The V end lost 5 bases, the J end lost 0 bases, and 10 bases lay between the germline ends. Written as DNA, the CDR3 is TGTGCCAGCAGCCGGGGGGCACCGAACACCGGGGAGCTGTTTTTT. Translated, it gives CASSRGAPNTGELFF.

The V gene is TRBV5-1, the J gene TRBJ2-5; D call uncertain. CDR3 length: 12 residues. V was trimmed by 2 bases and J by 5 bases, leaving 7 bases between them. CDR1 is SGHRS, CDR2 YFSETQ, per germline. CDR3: CASSFNEETQYF. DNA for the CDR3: TGCGCCAGCAGCTTCAATGAGGAGACCCAGTACTTC.

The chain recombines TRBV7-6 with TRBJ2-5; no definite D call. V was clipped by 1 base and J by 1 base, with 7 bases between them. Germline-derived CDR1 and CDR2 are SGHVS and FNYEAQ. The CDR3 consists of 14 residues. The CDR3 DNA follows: TGTGCCAGCAGCTTAGAGGCAGTCCAAGAGACCCAGTACTTC. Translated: CASSLEAVQETQYF.

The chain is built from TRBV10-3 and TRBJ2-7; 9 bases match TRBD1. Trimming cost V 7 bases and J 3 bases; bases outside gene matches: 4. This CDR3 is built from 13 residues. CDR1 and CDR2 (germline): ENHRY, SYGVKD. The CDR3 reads CAINPGQGYEQYF. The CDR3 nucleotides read TGTGCCATCAATCCGGGACAGGGCTACGAGCAGTACTTC.

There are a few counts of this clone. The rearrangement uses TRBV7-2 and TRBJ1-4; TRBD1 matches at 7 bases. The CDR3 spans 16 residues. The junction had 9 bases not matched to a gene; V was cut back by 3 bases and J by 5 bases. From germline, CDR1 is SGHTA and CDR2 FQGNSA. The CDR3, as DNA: TGTGCCAGCAGCTTTTGGGGGGACAGACGAAATGAAAAACTGTTTTTT. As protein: CASSFWGDRRNEKLFF.

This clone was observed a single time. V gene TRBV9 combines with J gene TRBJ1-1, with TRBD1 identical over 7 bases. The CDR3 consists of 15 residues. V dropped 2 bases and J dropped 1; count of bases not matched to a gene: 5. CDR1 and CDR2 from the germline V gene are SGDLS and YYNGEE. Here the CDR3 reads CASSVAGQSNTEAFF. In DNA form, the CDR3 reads TGTGCCAGCAGCGTGGCGGGACAGTCGAACACTGAAGCTTTCTTT.